This T cell receptor (beta chain) was profiled in a study of T cells in narcolepsy. Across the whole study: Healthy controls were enrolled alongside patients with narcolepsy type 1 or type 2.

Findings of the study overall: Blood of same and different patients, but not healthy controls, reportedly held recurring autoreactive clonotypes. No autoreactive T cell clone sequences appeared in some memory CD4+ repertoires. HCRT-specific and TRIB2-specific autoreactive clonotypes appeared among same-patient CSF and blood CD4+ clonotypes.

As for this clone: Its antigen is as yet unknown.

The protocol was immunoSEQ multiplex PCR, while the TCRdb copy is restricted to in-frame clones and leaves out a portion. The sample holds tens of thousands of clones; about 85% are singletons and the top ten take 1% to 1.2%. V gave up 5 bases and J gave up 7 bases; unmatched junction bases: 7. CDR1 and CDR2 from the germline V gene are MDHEN and SYDVKM. The CDR3 is made up of 15 amino acids. Sequenced sample: memory (CD45RA-) CD4+ T cells from blood. This sequence joins TRBV28 and TRBJ2-7, with 14 bases identical to TRBD2. This sequence was found in a human donor in good health. CDR3 nucleotides: TGTGCCAGCAGTCGACTAGCGGGAGGGCCAAGGGAGCAGTACTTC. Residues: CASSRLAGGPREQYF.